This T cell receptor beta chain is from a study of T cells after yellow fever vaccination. From the 5' RACE reads, TCRdb called clonotypes with MiXCR, one entry per CDR3 protein. In the table there are about 340,000 distinct CDR3 sequences, 9.5% to 15% of which are singletons. The germline V gene has CDR1 DFQATT and CDR2 SNEGSKA (reference sequence). The CDR3 covers 16 residues. Losses at the gene ends were 5 bases for V and 5 bases for J; bases not matched to a gene: 15. The TCR was taken from a man between 18 and 29 years old who received the YFV17D yellow fever vaccine. This chain uses TRBV20-1 with TRBJ1-5; 7 bases are a match to TRBD1. The sample was CD4+ T cells sorted from PBMCs, taken 15 days after the yellow fever booster vaccination. The CDR3 coding sequence is TGCAGTGCTCCTAAGCCCTCCAGGGGGGGCCATCAGCCCCAGCATTTT. As protein: CSAPKPSRGGHQPQHF.